A single sample is the source of the 21 T cell receptor beta chains below, sequenced in a study of low-dose radiotherapy and immunotherapy resistance in tumors. Covering alpha and beta chains, TRAV- and TRBV-specific primers were used for the first-strand cDNA. Both a constant-region primer and a V-primer adapter served to amplify TCRs across roughly 20 PCR cycles. Each CDR3 protein gets one entry after TCRdb re-called the reads with MiXCR. The table shows 18,000 or so distinct CDR3 sequences, with 74% occurring only once. These TCRs come from a human donor with advanced metastatic prostate, ovarian, gallbladder or colorectal cancer (not recorded which). This table probably holds off-target reads from a library built for another chain.

V is TRBV15 and J is TRBJ2-3; D gene unclear. CDR1 LNHNV and CDR2 YYDKDF come from the germline V gene (reference sequence). CDR3 length: 12 amino acids. The V end lost 5 bases, the J end lost 8 bases, and 11 bases lay between the germline ends. The CDR3: CATSSGTPTQYF. DNA of the CDR3: TGTGCCACCAGCTCAGGAACCCCTACGCAGTATTTT.

This clonotype is classed as medium-sized. This sequence joins TRBV28 and TRBJ2-3; tentatively, D is TRBD2 (5 bases). V lost 4 bases, J lost 0 bases, and 8 bases lay in between. Germline loops: CDR1 MDHEN, CDR2 SYDVKM. The CDR3 covers 14 residues. As DNA, the CDR3 is TGTGCCAGCAGTTCCGGGATTAGCACAGATACGCAGTATTTT. This gives the protein CASSSGISTDTQYF.

The V and J genes are TRBV5-5 and TRBJ1-5, with 7 nucleotides matching TRBD1. V lost 6 bases to trimming and J lost 3 bases; unmatched junction nucleotides: 6. The CDR3 is 14 amino acids. Germline V gene sequence: CDR1 SGHKS, CDR2 YYEKEE (reference sequence). In nucleotides, the CDR3 is TGTGCCAGCACCAGACAGGGTCCCAATCAGCCCCAGCATTTT. It translates to CASTRQGPNQPQHF. Looking up the rest from reference TRBV5-5 and TRBJ1-5 gives the full variable domain: DAGVTQSPTHLIKTRGQQVTLRCSPISGHKSVSWYQQVLGQGPQFIFQYYEKEERGRGNFPDRFSARQFPNYSSELNVNALLLGDSALYLCASTRQGPNQPQHFGDGTRLSIL.

The chain recombines TRBV7-3 with TRBJ2-3; D remains unclear. CDR3 length: 13 residues. CDR1 SGHTA and CDR2 FQGTGA come from the germline V gene. Trimming removed 5 bases from V and 6 bases from J, with 12 bases in between. CDR3 DNA: TGTGCCAGCAGCCCATCCTACACCGATACGCAGTATTTT. Translation: CASSPSYTDTQYF.

V and J are TRBV6-1 and TRBJ1-5; TRBD1 agrees at 7 bases. The trim removed 6 bases at V and 3 bases at J, leaving 11 bases unmatched. The CDR3 runs to 16 residues. Per the germline V gene, CDR1 is MNHNS and CDR2 is SASEGT. DNA for the CDR3: TGTGCCAGCAGCACTTCCTCCGGGACAGACAATCAGCCCCAGCATTTT. This translates into CASSTSSGTDNQPQHF.

Comments on this clonotype: Sequence at one end of the junction differs from germline and may be a read error. The chain couples TRBV9 to TRBJ2-5; perhaps TRBD1 as D (5 bases). Germline V gives CDR1 SGDLS, CDR2 YYNGEE. The CDR3 covers 16 residues. In DNA, the CDR3 is TGTGCCAGCAGTGTAGGTCGAAGACAGATCCAAGAGACCCAGTACTTC. Translated, it gives CASSVGRRQIQETQYF.

V is TRBV11-1 and J is TRBJ1-2, with D unclear. CDR3 length equals 13 residues. Trimming stripped 1 base from V and 3 bases from J, with 6 bases between. Looked up from germline, CDR1 is SGHAT and CDR2 is FQDESV (reference sequence). As DNA, the CDR3 is TGTGCCAGCAGCTTAGAGGCGGACTATGGCTACACCTTC. Protein: CASSLEADYGYTF.

A single count supports this clonotype. The chain employs TRBV19 and TRBJ2-2, with no clear D. With 7 bases removed from V and 3 bases from J, the gap between germline ends came to 6 bases. The CDR3 is 12 residues long. CDR1 and CDR2 from the germline V gene are LNHDA and SQIVND (reference sequence). DNA for the CDR3: TGTGCCAGTAAGGCCTACACCGGGGAGCTGTTTTTT. As protein: CASKAYTGELFF.

This clonotype has just one count. This rearrangement joins TRBV6-8 to TRBJ1-3; TRBD1 agrees at 9 bases. CDR3 length: 15 residues. CDR1 is MNHGY and CDR2 is SAAAGT in the germline V gene. Trimming cost V 5 bases and J 2 bases; bases outside gene matches: 4. CDR3 nucleotides: TGTGCCAGCAGTGCCGGGACAGGGACTGGAAACACCATATATTTT. This gives the protein CASSAGTGTGNTIYF.

The V and J genes are TRBV27 and TRBJ2-1, with D hard to call. From germline, CDR1 is MNHEY and CDR2 SMNVEV (reference sequence). V was clipped by 1 base and J by 8 bases, with 9 bases between them. This CDR3 is 13 amino acids long. As DNA, the CDR3 is TGTGCCAGCAGTTTATTGGGTCTCCATGAGCAGTTCTTC. It yields the protein CASSLLGLHEQFF.

This rearrangement joins TRBV6-2 or TRBV6-3 to TRBJ1-5; 10 bases align to TRBD1. CDR1 and CDR2 from the germline V gene are MNHEY and SVGEGT. Unmatched junction bases numbered 2, after V lost 5 bases and J lost 7 bases. There are 13 residues in the CDR3. The CDR3 loop reads CASSRDRGQPQHF. The CDR3 DNA sequence: TGTGCCAGCAGTCGGGACAGGGGACAGCCCCAGCATTTT.

V and J are TRBV15 and TRBJ2-7, with D uncertain. This CDR3 comprises 16 residues. The ends were cut back, 0 bases at V and 0 bases at J, with 12 bases in the middle. Germline lookup yields CDR1 LNHNV and CDR2 YYDKDF (reference sequence). CDR3 in amino acids: CATSRDFSEFSYEQYF. DNA for the CDR3: TGTGCCACCAGCAGAGATTTTTCTGAATTCTCCTACGAGCAGTACTTC.

This chain joins TRBV7-9 and TRBJ1-4, with no clear D. The CDR3 is 13 residues long. Germline V lookup: CDR1 SEHNR, CDR2 FQNEAQ (reference sequence). With 5 bases removed from V and 11 bases from J, the gap between germline ends came to 15 bases. The CDR3 spells CASSLPGVGKLFF. For the CDR3, the DNA is TGTGCCAGCAGCCTCCCAGGAGTGGGTAAACTGTTTTTT.

CDR3 loop: CASRAPEGQRDRGDDNYGYTF. The CDR3 nucleotides read TGTGCCAGCAGAGCTCCTGAAGGACAACGGGACAGGGGAGACGATAACTATGGCTACACCTTC. V gene TRBV5-5 combines with J gene TRBJ1-2; 10 positions match TRBD1. CDR3 length: 21 residues. From germline, CDR1 is SGHKS and CDR2 YYEKEE (reference sequence). V shed 5 bases, J shed 1 base, and the junction held 23 bases outside the gene matches.

This chain connects TRBV12-3 or TRBV12-4 to TRBJ1-1; possible D gene TRBD1, 5 bases. V was clipped by 3 bases and J by 4 bases, with 9 bases between them. This CDR3 is built from 13 residues. The CDR3 sequence is CASSFQGATEAFF. CDR3 nucleotide sequence: TGTGCCAGCAGTTTTCAGGGTGCCACTGAAGCTTTCTTT.

This clonotype was detected only a few times. CDR3 coding DNA: TGTGCCAGCTACGAACAGCCACAGCCCCAGCATTTT. It specifies CASYEQPQPQHF. This chain joins TRBV28 and TRBJ1-5, with D unresolved. The germline gives CDR1 MDHEN, CDR2 SYDVKM. V lost 8 bases and J lost 7, with 12 bases in between. The CDR3 has 12 residues.

V and J are TRBV6-6 and TRBJ1-6, with D possibly TRBD1 on 5 matching bases. V was shortened by 8 bases and J by 9 bases, with 17 bases between the two germline ends. There are 14 residues in the CDR3. Germline CDR1 is MNHNY and CDR2 is SVGAGI (reference sequence). The CDR3, as DNA: TGTGCCAGCGCTCTTAACGTGGGGGGTTCACCCCTCCACTTT. Its translation: CASALNVGGSPLHF.

The V gene is TRBV18, the J gene TRBJ1-1; D ambiguous. Germline V gives CDR1 KGHSH, CDR2 LQKENI. V was trimmed by 6 bases and J by 5 bases, leaving 13 bases between them. The CDR3 spans 13 residues. The CDR3 coding sequence is TGTGCCAGCTCGTCAGTGGGGAAGACTGAAGCTTTCTTT. Protein sequence: CASSSVGKTEAFF.

There are a few counts of this clonotype. The CDR3 spells CASSVEGGYNEQFF. CDR3 DNA sequence: TGTGCCAGCAGCGTAGAGGGCGGCTACAATGAGCAGTTCTTC. V usage is TRBV9 and J usage is TRBJ2-1; D gene uncertain. Trimming took 0 bases from V and 3 from J, leaving 7 bases between them. Germline V CDR1 and CDR2: SGDLS, YYNGEE. CDR3 length: 14 residues. Using reference TRBV9 and TRBJ2-1 for the parts outside the CDR3, the full variable domain is DSGVTQTPKHLITATGQRVTLRCSPRSGDLSVYWYQQSLDQGLQFLIQYYNGEERAKGNILERFSAQQFPDLHSELNLSSLELGDSALYFCASSVEGGYNEQFFGPGTRLTVL.

The rearrangement joins TRBV4-3 to TRBJ2-7, with 12 bases that match TRBD2. CDR3 length equals 15 residues. The J segment lost 3 bases and the V segment lost 2 bases, leaving 2 bases of the junction unmatched. Germline V gives CDR1 LGHNA, CDR2 YSLEER. The CDR3 region is CASSQRLAGDYEQYF. CDR3 sequence (DNA): TGCGCCAGCAGCCAAAGACTAGCGGGAGACTACGAGCAGTACTTC.

This chain uses TRBV21-1 with TRBJ2-7; TRBD1 is the table's D call, not checked against the DNA. TRBV21-1 is annotated as a pseudogene. The CDR3 totals 14 residues. Here the CDR3 reads CASSKVVGMDEQYF. CDR3 DNA: TGTGCCAGCAGCAAAGTAGTCGGGATGGACGAGCAGTACTTC.